This TCR beta chain emerged from a study of shared clonotypes between healthy human individuals. Whole-study context: Plates per donor: three CD4 naive, three CD4 memory, two CD8 naive, one CD8 memory. Regarding the study as a whole: Blood was the sole source, and tissue repertoires probably differ.

Comments on this clone: What it recognizes is unknown.

TCRdb's copy holds only in-frame clones and misses some; the assay was immunoSEQ multiplex PCR. The table has about 2.1 million clones, about 93% seen once. The naive CD8 population came from CD45RO-negative cells selected for CCR7, without terminally differentiated effector memory CD45RA+ cells. With V trimmed by 1 base and J by 7 bases, 10 bases remained unmatched. The germline gives CDR1 MGHRA, CDR2 YSYEKL. CDR3 length equals 17 residues. The receptor's source is a man younger than 35 in good health. Some clones in this sample may be carry-over from other donors' samples. Source material: naive CD8+ T cells from PBMCs. The V and J genes are TRBV4-1 and TRBJ1-5; 10 bases are shared with TRBD1. The CDR3 spells CASSQGGAGQGRQPQHF. Written as DNA, the CDR3 is TGCGCCAGCAGCCAAGGGGGAGCGGGACAGGGGAGACAGCCCCAGCATTTT.